This T cell receptor (beta chain) came from a study of blood T cells in healthy people across ages. Findings and limits, study-wide: Researchers report that TCR beta diversity correlated strongly with naive T cell percentage.

Extraction of total RNA produced a minimum of 5.5 micrograms from each sample. Comment on this clonotype: The antigen is not known.

The CDR3 is 15 residues long. Germline values: CDR1 MNHEY, CDR2 SVGEGT. V lost 6 bases to trimming and J lost 2 bases; unmatched junction nucleotides: 6. A second PCR, run for roughly 7 to 12 cycles, used a sample-barcoded 5' primer plus a J-beta primer mix. Each cDNA molecule, via a template-switch adaptor with 12 random nucleotides, was tagged. MiXCR, run by TCRdb on the 5' RACE reads, gives a single entry per CDR3 protein. Among about 1,600,000 distinct CDR3 sequences listed, roughly 45% were seen once. The receptor comes from a woman between 18 and 29 years old in good health. Sequencing was carried out using blood. V usage is TRBV6-2 or TRBV6-3 and J usage is TRBJ2-3; TRBD2 agrees at 9 bases. This CDR3 reads CASRILAGNTDTQYF. DNA of the CDR3: TGTGCCAGCAGAATCCTAGCGGGGAACACAGATACGCAGTATTTT.